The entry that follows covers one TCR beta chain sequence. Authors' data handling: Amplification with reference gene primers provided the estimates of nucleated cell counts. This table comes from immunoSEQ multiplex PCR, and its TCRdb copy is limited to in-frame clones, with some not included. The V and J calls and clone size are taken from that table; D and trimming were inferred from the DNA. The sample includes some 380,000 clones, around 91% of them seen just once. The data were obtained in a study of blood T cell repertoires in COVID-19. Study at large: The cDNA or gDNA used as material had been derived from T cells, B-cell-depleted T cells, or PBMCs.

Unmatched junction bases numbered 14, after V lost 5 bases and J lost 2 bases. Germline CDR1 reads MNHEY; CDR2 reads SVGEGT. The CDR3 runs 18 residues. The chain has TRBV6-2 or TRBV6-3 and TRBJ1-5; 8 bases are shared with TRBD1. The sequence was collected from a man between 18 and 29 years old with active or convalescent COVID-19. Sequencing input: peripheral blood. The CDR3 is CASSRGTGGGGGNQPQHF. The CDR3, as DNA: TGTGCCAGCAGTAGGGGGACAGGAGGCGGCGGGGGCAATCAGCCCCAGCATTTT.